A selection of T cell receptor beta chains follows, all from one sample in a study of spatial heterogeneity in lung cancer. TCRdb independently ran MiXCR on the 5' RACE reads; one entry per CDR3 protein. The sample gives approximately 30,000 distinct CDR3 sequences, less than 11% of which show up once; about 30% is in the top ten. The sample was PBMCs, taken at follow-up. These receptors were collected from a female donor with early-stage non-small cell lung cancer. The CDR3 runs from the conserved cysteine through the conserved F or W. The D gene is left open where the match is weak. Clone size is shown for a subset of rows, as once, few, many or a class of expanded clone.

j_gene: TRBJ2-1
v_gene: TRBV2
abundance: many
d_gene: TRBD2
CDR3aa: CASSEGTSGYFEQFF
CDR3nt: TGTGCCAGCAGTGAGGGGACTAGCGGCTATTTTGAGCAGTTCTTC

j_gene: TRBJ1-6
v_gene: TRBV29-1
abundance: few
d_gene: TRBD1
CDR3aa: CSVRQGDNSPLHF
CDR3nt: TGCAGCGTGAGACAGGGGGATAATTCACCCCTCCACTTT

j_gene: TRBJ2-5
v_gene: TRBV5-6
abundance: many
d_gene: .
CDR3aa: CASSLLQGQETQYF
CDR3nt: TGTGCCAGCAGCTTGCTTCAGGGCCAAGAGACCCAGTACTTC

j_gene: TRBJ1-3
v_gene: TRBV3-1
abundance: many
d_gene: .
CDR3aa: CASSQDRGGTGNTIYF
CDR3nt: TGTGCCAGCAGCCAAGATCGGGGGGGTACTGGAAACACCATATATTTT

j_gene: TRBJ2-5
v_gene: TRBV20-1
abundance: .
d_gene: TRBD2
CDR3aa: CSAKTSPQETQYF
CDR3nt: TGCAGTGCGAAGACTAGCCCCCAAGAGACCCAGTACTTC

j_gene: TRBJ1-2
v_gene: TRBV29-1
abundance: few
d_gene: .
CDR3aa: CSVEGAGNNYGYTF
CDR3nt: TGCAGCGTTGAAGGGGCAGGGAATAACTATGGCTACACCTTC

j_gene: TRBJ2-1
v_gene: TRBV11-1
abundance: many
d_gene: TRBD2
CDR3aa: CASSLAVSGGDNEQFF
CDR3nt: TGTGCCAGCAGCTTAGCGGTTAGCGGGGGGGACAATGAGCAGTTCTTC

j_gene: TRBJ1-5
v_gene: TRBV12-3/TRBV12-4
abundance: .
d_gene: TRBD1
CDR3aa: CASSPTGDDNQPQHF
CDR3nt: TGTGCCAGCAGTCCTACAGGGGACGACAATCAGCCCCAGCATTTT

j_gene: TRBJ2-1
v_gene: TRBV21-1
abundance: many
d_gene: .
CDR3aa: CASSPRRARRLNYNEQFF
CDR3nt: TGTGCCAGCAGCCCCAGGCGGGCCCGGAGACTGAACTACAATGAGCAGTTCTTC

j_gene: TRBJ2-4
v_gene: TRBV4-3
abundance: many
d_gene: TRBD2
CDR3aa: CASSPGLAGGNIQYF
CDR3nt: TGCGCCAGCAGCCCGGGACTAGCGGGGGGTAACATTCAGTACTTC

j_gene: TRBJ2-3
v_gene: TRBV12-3/TRBV12-4
abundance: .
d_gene: .
CDR3aa: CASSFRRTVTDTQYF
CDR3nt: TGTGCCAGCAGTTTCCGGAGGACGGTCACAGATACGCAGTATTTT

j_gene: TRBJ2-6
v_gene: TRBV29-1
abundance: many
d_gene: .
CDR3aa: CSALGASGANVLTF
CDR3nt: TGCAGCGCCTTAGGAGCTTCTGGGGCCAACGTCCTGACTTTC

j_gene: TRBJ1-6
v_gene: TRBV6-4
abundance: .
d_gene: .
CDR3aa: CASSERASSYNSPLHF
CDR3nt: TGTGCCAGCAGTGAACGCGCCAGCTCCTATAATTCACCCCTCCACTTT

j_gene: TRBJ2-3
v_gene: TRBV12-3/TRBV12-4
abundance: many
d_gene: .
CDR3aa: CASSANPVKGDTQYF
CDR3nt: TGTGCCAGCAGTGCTAACCCCGTTAAGGGAGATACGCAGTATTTT

j_gene: TRBJ2-1
v_gene: TRBV28
abundance: many
d_gene: TRBD1
CDR3aa: CASRAHGTGSYNEQFF
CDR3nt: TGTGCCAGCAGAGCACACGGGACAGGGTCCTACAATGAGCAGTTCTTC

j_gene: TRBJ2-2
v_gene: TRBV6-2/TRBV6-3
abundance: few
d_gene: .
CDR3aa: CASSYARGTGELFF
CDR3nt: TGTGCCAGCAGTTACGCCAGAGGGACCGGGGAGCTGTTTTTT

j_gene: TRBJ2-7
v_gene: TRBV9
abundance: .
d_gene: .
CDR3aa: CASSVGPSEELYEQYF
CDR3nt: TGTGCCAGCAGCGTAGGTCCTAGCGAAGAACTTTACGAGCAGTACTTC

j_gene: TRBJ1-3
v_gene: TRBV6-2/TRBV6-3
abundance: many
d_gene: .
CDR3aa: CASSYSGRISGNTIYF
CDR3nt: TGTGCCAGCAGTTACTCGGGACGGATCTCTGGAAACACCATATATTTT

j_gene: TRBJ2-1
v_gene: TRBV7-2
abundance: .
d_gene: TRBD2
CDR3aa: CASSQRAGTSGGANEQFF
CDR3nt: TGTGCCAGCAGCCAAAGGGCCGGGACTAGCGGGGGGGCCAATGAGCAGTTCTTC

j_gene: TRBJ2-1
v_gene: TRBV5-1
abundance: few
d_gene: TRBD2
CDR3aa: CASSNRTSGGPNEQFF
CDR3nt: TGCGCCAGCAGCAACAGGACTAGCGGGGGGCCGAATGAGCAGTTCTTC

j_gene: TRBJ1-1
v_gene: TRBV6-5
abundance: many
d_gene: .
CDR3aa: CASSLAGPSEAFF
CDR3nt: TGTGCCAGCAGTTTGGCAGGGCCTAGTGAAGCTTTCTTT

j_gene: TRBJ2-1
v_gene: TRBV6-5
abundance: many
d_gene: .
CDR3aa: CASSYWTKRGYNEQFF
CDR3nt: TGTGCCAGCAGTTACTGGACCAAACGCGGCTACAATGAGCAGTTCTTC

j_gene: TRBJ1-4
v_gene: TRBV5-1
abundance: many
d_gene: .
CDR3aa: CASSLSGAREKLFF
CDR3nt: TGCGCCAGCAGCTTGTCGGGGGCGCGTGAAAAACTGTTTTTT

j_gene: TRBJ2-7
v_gene: TRBV27
abundance: .
d_gene: .
CDR3aa: CASSSPGYNEQYF
CDR3nt: TGTGCCAGCAGTTCCCCAGGGTACAACGAGCAGTACTTC

j_gene: TRBJ2-7
v_gene: TRBV29-1
abundance: many
d_gene: TRBD1
CDR3aa: CSAGPTGNEQYF
CDR3nt: TGCAGCGCCGGTCCGACAGGGAACGAGCAGTACTTC

j_gene: TRBJ2-3
v_gene: TRBV7-9
abundance: .
d_gene: .
CDR3aa: CASSFWGSGNTQYF
CDR3nt: TGTGCCAGCAGCTTTTGGGGGTCGGGAAATACGCAGTATTTT

j_gene: TRBJ2-7
v_gene: TRBV28
abundance: .
d_gene: TRBD2
CDR3aa: CASSLASGVYEQYF
CDR3nt: TGTGCCAGCAGTTTGGCTAGCGGGGTCTACGAGCAGTACTTC

j_gene: TRBJ2-2
v_gene: TRBV6-5
abundance: few
d_gene: TRBD2
CDR3aa: CASSRTPRGANTGELFF
CDR3nt: TGTGCCAGCAGCCGAACACCCCGGGGGGCGAACACCGGGGAGCTGTTTTTT

j_gene: TRBJ1-3
v_gene: TRBV29-1
abundance: .
d_gene: .
CDR3aa: CSVRLGRSGNTIYF
CDR3nt: TGCAGCGTGAGGCTCGGCCGCTCTGGAAACACCATATATTTT

j_gene: TRBJ1-1
v_gene: TRBV5-6
abundance: many
d_gene: .
CDR3aa: CASSGWSGGGTEAFF
CDR3nt: TGTGCCAGCAGCGGCTGGTCCGGCGGAGGCACTGAAGCTTTCTTT

j_gene: TRBJ1-2
v_gene: TRBV5-4
abundance: many
d_gene: .
CDR3aa: CASSLVGGSYGYTF
CDR3nt: TGTGCCAGCAGCTTGGTAGGCGGCTCTTATGGCTACACCTTC

j_gene: TRBJ1-1
v_gene: TRBV7-2
abundance: many
d_gene: TRBD1
CDR3aa: CASSLGLTGPLDTEAFF
CDR3nt: TGTGCCAGCAGCTTAGGCCTGACAGGGCCGCTTGACACTGAAGCTTTCTTT

j_gene: TRBJ2-1
v_gene: TRBV29-1
abundance: .
d_gene: TRBD2
CDR3aa: CSETSGEYNEQFF
CDR3nt: TGCAGCGAAACTAGCGGAGAATACAATGAGCAGTTCTTC

j_gene: TRBJ1-1
v_gene: TRBV7-9
abundance: .
d_gene: .
CDR3aa: CASSPTQNTEAFF
CDR3nt: TGTGCCAGCAGCCCAACTCAGAACACTGAAGCTTTCTTT

j_gene: TRBJ2-3
v_gene: TRBV3-1
abundance: many
d_gene: TRBD2
CDR3aa: CASSQGAPSGGDTQYF
CDR3nt: TGTGCCAGCAGCCAAGGAGCCCCTAGCGGGGGTGATACGCAGTATTTT

j_gene: TRBJ2-1
v_gene: TRBV7-2
abundance: few
d_gene: TRBD2
CDR3aa: CASSIGLAGWEFF
CDR3nt: TGTGCCAGCAGCATCGGACTAGCGGGATGGGAGTTCTTC

j_gene: TRBJ2-4
v_gene: TRBV20-1
abundance: many
d_gene: TRBD2
CDR3aa: CSARAPSGGPGIQYF
CDR3nt: TGCAGTGCTAGAGCCCCCAGCGGGGGTCCGGGAATTCAGTACTTC

j_gene: TRBJ1-1
v_gene: TRBV5-6
abundance: many
d_gene: .
CDR3aa: CASSLGRGPEAFF
CDR3nt: TGTGCCAGCAGCCTGGGCCGGGGCCCTGAAGCTTTCTTT

j_gene: TRBJ2-7
v_gene: TRBV10-3
abundance: many
d_gene: .
CDR3aa: CASRRDTEGYEQYF
CDR3nt: TGTGCCAGCCGCCGGGACACAGAGGGCTACGAGCAGTACTTC

j_gene: TRBJ1-5
v_gene: TRBV5-6
abundance: many
d_gene: .
CDR3aa: CASSLGLSNQPQHF
CDR3nt: TGTGCCAGCAGCTTAGGTTTAAGCAATCAGCCCCAGCATTTT

j_gene: TRBJ1-2
v_gene: TRBV6-6
abundance: .
d_gene: .
CDR3aa: CASSGVPGTPYGYTF
CDR3nt: TGTGCCAGCAGTGGGGTTCCAGGGACTCCCTATGGCTACACCTTC

j_gene: TRBJ2-7
v_gene: TRBV29-1
abundance: many
d_gene: .
CDR3aa: CSVDDGSYEQYF
CDR3nt: TGCAGCGTTGATGACGGATCCTACGAGCAGTACTTC